Listed below are T cell receptor beta chains from one sample, sequenced in a study of blood T cell repertoires in COVID-19. Clones were sequenced by immunoSEQ multiplex PCR, and TCRdb holds only the in-frame ones, with some missing. Of 100,000 to 150,000 clones in the sample, roughly 84% are singletons; the top ten hold 17%. Sequencing used peripheral blood. The source of these receptors is a woman older than 75 with acute or convalescent COVID-19. Both conserved end residues are part of each CDR3. A D gene is named only where the DNA matches it firmly. Some rows have no size entry. The others give once, few or many, or a class for an expanded clone.

clone_size d_call cdr3_length j_call v_call cdr3_nt cdr3_aa
- - 16 TRBJ2-4 TRBV7-2 TGTGCCAGCAGCTTAGAGCAGGGAAGCACCAAAAACATTCAGTACTTC CASSLEQGSTKNIQYF
- - 15 TRBJ2-7 TRBV27 TGCCCCGCAGCCAGGGCCCGGACACCCACCTACGAGCAGTACTTC CPAARARTPTYEQYF
- TRBD1 17 TRBJ2-3 TRBV13 TGTGCCAGCAGCTCCCAGGGACAGGGGGCGAACACAGATACGCAGTATTTT CASSSQGQGANTDTQYF
- - 13 TRBJ1-1 TRBV29-1 TGCAGCGCCCACAGGGAGATGAACACTGAAGCTTTCTTT CSAHREMNTEAFF
- - 20 TRBJ1-6 TRBV14 TGTGCCAGCAGCCAAGATGACTTTATGCGAGGGGGCTCCTATAATTCACCCCTCCACTTT CASSQDDFMRGGSYNSPLHF
- - 14 TRBJ1-5 TRBV21-1 TGTGCCAGCAGCAAAAGGGACAGTTATCAGCCCCAGCATTTT CASSKRDSYQPQHF
once - 14 TRBJ2-7 TRBV25-1 TGTGCCAGCAGTGACGGCAGGGGTGGTTACGAGCAGTACTTC CASSDGRGGYEQYF
- TRBD2 17 TRBJ2-3 TRBV4-1 TGCGCCAGCAGCCAAGATAGAACTAGCGGACTAACAGATACGCAGTATTTT CASSQDRTSGLTDTQYF
- TRBD2 16 TRBJ2-7 TRBV5-6 TGTGCCAGCAGCTTGTCGACTAGCGGGGTCCCCTACGAGCAGTACTTC CASSLSTSGVPYEQYF
- - 14 TRBJ1-1 TRBV30 TGTGCCTGGAGAGCTGGAGGGGAGTCGACTGAAGCTTTCTTT CAWRAGGESTEAFF
- - 13 TRBJ1-1 TRBV19 TGTGCCAGTAGTTCTGACACGGGGACTGAAGCTTTCTTT CASSSDTGTEAFF
once - 13 TRBJ1-4 TRBV29-1 TGCAGCGCCCTAGGAGGGACTAATGAAAAACTGTTTTTT CSALGGTNEKLFF
- - 14 TRBJ1-1 TRBV27 TGTGCCAGCAGTTATAGGGAGCTGGACACTGAAGCTTTCTTT CASSYRELDTEAFF
- - 13 TRBJ2-3 TRBV12-3/TRBV12-4 TGTGCCAGCCGGTATGAGAACACAGATACGCAGTATTTT CASRYENTDTQYF
- - 15 TRBJ1-3 TRBV5-8 TGTGCCAGCAGCTTGCGGGGACACACTGGAAACACCATATATTTT CASSLRGHTGNTIYF
- TRBD2 15 TRBJ2-1 TRBV10-2 TGCGCCAGCAGGTCTCTAGCGGGAACGAACAATGAGCAGTTCTTC CASRSLAGTNNEQFF
- TRBD1 15 TRBJ1-1 TRBV14 TGTGCCAGCAGCCAAAGGCGGGGACAGCCAACTGAAGCTTTCTTT CASSQRRGQPTEAFF
- - 13 TRBJ1-6 TRBV2 TGTGCCAGCAGGCAGGCCCTGGGTTCACCCCTCCACTTT CASRQALGSPLHF
- - 19 TRBJ2-2 TRBV5-6 TGTGCCAGCAGCCCAACAACGGCCCGGGGGACTTTTAACACCGGGGAGCTGTTTTTT CASSPTTARGTFNTGELFF
few TRBD1 14 TRBJ2-7 TRBV7-2 TGTGCCAGCAGACGAGGGGGCGAGTCCTACGAGCAGTACTTC CASRRGGESYEQYF
- - 17 TRBJ1-5 TRBV2 TGTGCCAGCAGTGAATGGGACGACAGGTATAGCAATCAGCCCCAGCATTTT CASSEWDDRYSNQPQHF
once TRBD1 17 TRBJ2-3 TRBV27 TGTGCCAGCAGTCAAGGGACAGGGGGCTGGAGCACAGATACGCAGTATTTT CASSQGTGGWSTDTQYF
many TRBD2 16 TRBJ2-7 TRBV11-2 TGTGCCAGCAGCTTATCGGGGACTAGCCTTATCTACGAGCAGTACTTC CASSLSGTSLIYEQYF
- TRBD1 16 TRBJ1-2 TRBV6-6 TGTGCCAGCAGTTCGCAACCTACAGGGGGCGTCTATGGCTACACCTTC CASSSQPTGGVYGYTF
- - 15 TRBJ2-1 TRBV11-3 TGTGCCAGCAGCGAAGGCGGGGCGGGGAACAATGAGCAGTTCTTC CASSEGGAGNNEQFF
few - 15 TRBJ1-2 TRBV4-1 TGCGCCAGCACCCCAGGGTCCCCGGGCTTAGGAGGCTACACCTTC CASTPGSPGLGGYTF
- - 13 TRBJ1-1 TRBV19 TGTGCCAGTAGTACCACGGGGAACACTGAAGCTTTCTTT CASSTTGNTEAFF
- - 15 TRBJ2-2 TRBV2 TGTGCCAGCAGTGTTAGAAATTCCCCCACCGGGGAGCTGTTTTTT CASSVRNSPTGELFF
- - 15 TRBJ2-2 TRBV9 TGTGCCAGCAGCGTAGCGTCAGGCCCCACCGGGGAGCTGTTTTTT CASSVASGPTGELFF
- TRBD2 15 TRBJ2-1 TRBV5-1 TGCGCCAGCAGCCCGGGGACTAGCGGGAGGGATGAGCAGTTCTTC CASSPGTSGRDEQFF
- - 12 TRBJ1-2 TRBV27 TGTGCCAGCAGTTCCCAGGGGTATGGCTACACCTTC CASSSQGYGYTF
- TRBD1 16 TRBJ2-3 TRBV5-8 TGTGCCAGCAGCGCCTGGACAGGGATTGGCACAGATACGCAGTATTTT CASSAWTGIGTDTQYF
- TRBD2 21 TRBJ2-1 TRBV5-3 TGTGCCAGAAGCTTTAGGAGCACTAGCGGGAGACCCCGGAGCTCCTACAATGAGCAGTTCTTC CARSFRSTSGRPRSSYNEQFF
- - 14 TRBJ2-2 TRBV10-2 TGCGCCAGCAGTGAGTCGAGGTACACCGGGGAGCTGTTTTTT CASSESRYTGELFF
- - 15 TRBJ2-1 TRBV7-6 TGTGCCAGCAGCGAGGACTTCCAGGTGGTGAATGAGCAGTTCTTC CASSEDFQVVNEQFF
- - 17 TRBJ2-7 TRBV14 TGTGCCAGCAGCCAACTTAGGACGGAGAGGGAATCCTACGAGCAGTACTTC CASSQLRTERESYEQYF